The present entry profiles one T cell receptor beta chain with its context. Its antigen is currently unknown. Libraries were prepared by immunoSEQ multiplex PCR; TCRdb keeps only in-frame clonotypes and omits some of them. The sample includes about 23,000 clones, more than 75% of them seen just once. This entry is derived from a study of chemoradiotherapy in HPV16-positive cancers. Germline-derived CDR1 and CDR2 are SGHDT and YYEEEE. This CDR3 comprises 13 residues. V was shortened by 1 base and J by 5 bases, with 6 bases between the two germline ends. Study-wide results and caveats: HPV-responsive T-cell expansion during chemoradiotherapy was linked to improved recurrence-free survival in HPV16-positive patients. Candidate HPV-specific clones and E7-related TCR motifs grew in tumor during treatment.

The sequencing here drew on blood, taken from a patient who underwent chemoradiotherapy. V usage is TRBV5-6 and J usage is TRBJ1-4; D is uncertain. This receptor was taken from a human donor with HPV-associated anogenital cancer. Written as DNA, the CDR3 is TGTGCCAGCAGCTTGTGGGGAAATGAAAAACTGTTTTTT. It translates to CASSLWGNEKLFF.